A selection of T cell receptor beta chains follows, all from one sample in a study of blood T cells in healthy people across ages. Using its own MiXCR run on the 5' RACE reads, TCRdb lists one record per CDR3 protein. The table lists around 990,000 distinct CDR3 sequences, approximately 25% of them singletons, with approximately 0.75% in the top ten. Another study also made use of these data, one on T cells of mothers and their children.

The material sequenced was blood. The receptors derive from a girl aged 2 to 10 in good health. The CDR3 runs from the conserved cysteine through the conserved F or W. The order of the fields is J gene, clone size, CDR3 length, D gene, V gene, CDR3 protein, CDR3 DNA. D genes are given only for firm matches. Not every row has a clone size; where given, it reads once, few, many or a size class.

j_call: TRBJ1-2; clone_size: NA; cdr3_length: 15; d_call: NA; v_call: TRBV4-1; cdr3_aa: CASSQGEGDAEGYTF; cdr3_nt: TGCGCCAGCAGCCAAGGGGAGGGGGATGCGGAGGGCTACACCTTC
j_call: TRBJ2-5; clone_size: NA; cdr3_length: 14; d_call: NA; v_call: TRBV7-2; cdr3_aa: CASSFDRSEETQYF; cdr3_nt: TGTGCCAGCAGCTTCGACAGGTCCGAGGAGACCCAGTACTTC
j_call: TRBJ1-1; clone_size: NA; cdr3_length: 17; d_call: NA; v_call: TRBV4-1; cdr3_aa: CASSQDFAGVGNTEAFF; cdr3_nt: TGCGCCAGCAGCCAAGATTTTGCAGGGGTCGGGAACACTGAAGCTTTCTTT
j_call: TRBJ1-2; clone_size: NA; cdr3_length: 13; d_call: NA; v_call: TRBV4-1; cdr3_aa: CASSQGTEYGYTF; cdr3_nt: TGCGCCAGCAGCCAAGGGACAGAGTATGGCTACACCTTC
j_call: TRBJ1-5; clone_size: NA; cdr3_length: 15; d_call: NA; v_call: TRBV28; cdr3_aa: CASSFAGATQQPQHF; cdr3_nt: TGTGCCAGCAGTTTTGCGGGGGCGACCCAACAGCCCCAGCATTTT
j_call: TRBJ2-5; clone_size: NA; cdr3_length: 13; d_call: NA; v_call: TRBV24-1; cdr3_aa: CATSSGIMETQYF; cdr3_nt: TGTGCCACCTCTTCGGGGATTATGGAGACCCAGTACTTC
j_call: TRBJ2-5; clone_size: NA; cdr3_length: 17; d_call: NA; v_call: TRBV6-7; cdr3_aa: CASSYQAGALPQETQYF; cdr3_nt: TGTGCCAGCAGTTATCAGGCGGGCGCCCTTCCACAAGAGACCCAGTACTTC
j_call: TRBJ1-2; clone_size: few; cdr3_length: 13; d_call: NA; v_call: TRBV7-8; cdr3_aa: CASSSVVNYGYTF; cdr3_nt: TGTGCCAGCAGCTCAGTTGTTAACTATGGCTACACCTTC
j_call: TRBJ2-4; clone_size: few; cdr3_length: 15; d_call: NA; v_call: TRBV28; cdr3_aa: CASSLFSHRADIQYF; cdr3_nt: TGTGCCAGCAGTTTATTCTCTCACAGGGCGGACATTCAGTACTTC
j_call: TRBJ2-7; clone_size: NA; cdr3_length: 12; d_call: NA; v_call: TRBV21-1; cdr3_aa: CASLRTSREQYF; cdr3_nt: TGTGCCAGCCTACGGACTAGTAGGGAGCAGTACTTC
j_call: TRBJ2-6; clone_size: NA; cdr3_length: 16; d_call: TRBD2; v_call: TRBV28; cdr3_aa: CASSFRGSSGANVLTF; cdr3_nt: TGTGCCAGCAGTTTCCGCGGGAGCTCTGGGGCCAACGTCCTGACTTTC
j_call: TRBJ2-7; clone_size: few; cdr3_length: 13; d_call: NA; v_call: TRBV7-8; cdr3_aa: CASSFAAAYEQYF; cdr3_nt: TGTGCCAGCAGCTTTGCAGCGGCCTACGAGCAGTACTTC
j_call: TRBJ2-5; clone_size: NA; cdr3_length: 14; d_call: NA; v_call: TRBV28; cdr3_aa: CASSFRINQETQYF; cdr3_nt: TGTGCCAGCAGTTTTCGTATTAACCAGGAGACCCAGTACTTC
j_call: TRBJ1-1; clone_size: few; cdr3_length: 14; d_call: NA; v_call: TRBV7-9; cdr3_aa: CASSSPWGNTEAFF; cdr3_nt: TGTGCCAGCAGCTCCCCTTGGGGGAACACTGAAGCTTTCTTT
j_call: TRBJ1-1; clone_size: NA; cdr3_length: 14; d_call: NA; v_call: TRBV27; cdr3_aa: CASSLAQASTEAFF; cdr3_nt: TGTGCCAGCAGTTTAGCTCAGGCAAGCACTGAAGCTTTCTTT
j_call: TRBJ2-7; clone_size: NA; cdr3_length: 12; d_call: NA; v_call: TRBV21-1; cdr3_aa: CARAGQGGEQYF; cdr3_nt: TGTGCCAGAGCAGGACAGGGTGGCGAGCAGTACTTC
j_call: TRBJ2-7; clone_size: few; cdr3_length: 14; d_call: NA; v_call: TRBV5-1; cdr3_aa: CASSLAAVAYEQYF; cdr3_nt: TGCGCCAGCAGCTTGGCTGCGGTCGCCTACGAGCAGTACTTC
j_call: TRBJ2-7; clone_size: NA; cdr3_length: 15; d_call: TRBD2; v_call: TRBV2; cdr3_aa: CASMGTSGDPNEQYF; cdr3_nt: TGTGCCAGCATGGGGACTAGCGGGGATCCTAACGAGCAGTACTTC
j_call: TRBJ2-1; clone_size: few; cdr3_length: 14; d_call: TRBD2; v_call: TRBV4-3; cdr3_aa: CASSSGLAANEQFF; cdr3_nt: TGCGCCAGCAGCTCCGGACTAGCGGCCAATGAGCAGTTCTTC
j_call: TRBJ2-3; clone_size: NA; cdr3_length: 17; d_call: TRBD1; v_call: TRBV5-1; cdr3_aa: CASSLGGTGGLLDTQYF; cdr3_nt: TGCGCCAGCAGCTTGGGGGGGACAGGGGGCCTGCTGGATACGCAGTATTTT
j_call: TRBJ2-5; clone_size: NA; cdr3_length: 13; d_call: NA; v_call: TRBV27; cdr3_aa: CASSWTDGTTQYF; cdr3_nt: TGTGCCAGCAGCTGGACGGATGGGACGACCCAGTACTTC
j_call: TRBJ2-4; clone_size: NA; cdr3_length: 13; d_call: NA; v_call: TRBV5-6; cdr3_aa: CASSRAAKNIQYF; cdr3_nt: TGTGCCAGCAGTCGAGCGGCCAAAAACATTCAGTACTTC
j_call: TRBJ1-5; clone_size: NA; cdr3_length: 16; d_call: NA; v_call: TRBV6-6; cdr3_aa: CASSLKGINSNQPQHF; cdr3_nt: TGTGCCAGCAGTTTAAAGGGAATCAACAGCAATCAGCCCCAGCATTTT
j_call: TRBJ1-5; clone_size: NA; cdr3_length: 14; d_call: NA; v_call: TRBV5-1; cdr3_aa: CASSLAPGIQPQHF; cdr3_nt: TGCGCCAGCAGCTTGGCCCCGGGTATCCAGCCCCAGCATTTT
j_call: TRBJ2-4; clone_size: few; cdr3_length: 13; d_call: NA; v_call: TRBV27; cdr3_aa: CASSLGTKNIQYF; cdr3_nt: TGTGCCAGCAGTTTAGGGACAAAAAACATTCAGTACTTC
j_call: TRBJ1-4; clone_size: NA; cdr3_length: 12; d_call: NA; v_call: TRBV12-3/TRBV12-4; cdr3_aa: CASLSGDEKLFF; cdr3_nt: TGTGCCAGCCTCTCAGGGGATGAAAAACTGTTTTTT
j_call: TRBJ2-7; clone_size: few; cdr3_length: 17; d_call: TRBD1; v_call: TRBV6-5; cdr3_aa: CASSLDPPGTGIYEQYF; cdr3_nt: TGTGCCAGCAGTTTGGATCCCCCCGGGACAGGGATCTACGAGCAGTACTTC
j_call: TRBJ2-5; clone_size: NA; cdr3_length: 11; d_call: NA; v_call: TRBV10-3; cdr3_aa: CAIGNQETQYF; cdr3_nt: TGTGCCATAGGGAACCAAGAGACCCAGTACTTC
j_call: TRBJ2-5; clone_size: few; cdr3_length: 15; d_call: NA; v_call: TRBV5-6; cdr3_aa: CASSLSLREKETQYF; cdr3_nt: TGTGCCAGCAGCTTGAGTCTCAGGGAGAAAGAGACCCAGTACTTC
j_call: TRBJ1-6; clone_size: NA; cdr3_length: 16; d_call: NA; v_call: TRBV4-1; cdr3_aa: CASSYQDRDPGSPLHF; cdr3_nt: TGCGCCAGCAGCTATCAAGACCGGGATCCGGGTTCACCCCTCCACTTT
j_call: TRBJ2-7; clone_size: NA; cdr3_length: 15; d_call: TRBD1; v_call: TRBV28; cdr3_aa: CASRGNGQAPYEQYF; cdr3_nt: TGTGCCAGCAGAGGTAATGGACAGGCTCCCTACGAGCAGTACTTC
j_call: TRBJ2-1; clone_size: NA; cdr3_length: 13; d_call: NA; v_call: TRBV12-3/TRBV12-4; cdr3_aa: CASSVLGASEQFF; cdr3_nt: TGTGCCAGCAGTGTTTTAGGGGCGAGTGAGCAGTTCTTC
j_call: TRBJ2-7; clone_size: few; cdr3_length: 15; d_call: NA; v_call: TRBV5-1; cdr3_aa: CASSPSGTTNYEQYF; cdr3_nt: TGCGCCAGCAGCCCGTCTGGGACAACTAACTACGAGCAGTACTTC
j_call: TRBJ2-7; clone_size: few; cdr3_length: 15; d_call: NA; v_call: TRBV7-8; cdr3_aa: CASSPWGVNTYEQYF; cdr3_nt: TGTGCCAGCAGCCCATGGGGGGTAAACACTTACGAGCAGTACTTC
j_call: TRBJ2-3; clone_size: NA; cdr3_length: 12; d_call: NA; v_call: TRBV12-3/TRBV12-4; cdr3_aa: CASSRVPDTQYF; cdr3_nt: TGTGCCAGCAGTAGGGTCCCAGATACGCAGTATTTT
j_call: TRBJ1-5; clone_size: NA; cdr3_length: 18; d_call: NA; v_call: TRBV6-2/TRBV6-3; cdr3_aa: CASSPGNLAIGKGQPQHF; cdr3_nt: TGTGCCAGCAGCCCCGGAAATTTGGCGATAGGAAAAGGTCAGCCCCAGCATTTT
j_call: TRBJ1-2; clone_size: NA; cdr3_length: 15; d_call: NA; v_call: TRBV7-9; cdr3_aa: CASSSTWGVNYGYTF; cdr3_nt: TGTGCCAGCAGCTCCACGTGGGGGGTGAACTATGGCTACACCTTC
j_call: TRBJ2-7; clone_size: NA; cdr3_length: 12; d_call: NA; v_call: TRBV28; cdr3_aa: CASSYGPSEQYF; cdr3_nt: TGTGCCAGCAGCTACGGACCCTCCGAGCAGTACTTC
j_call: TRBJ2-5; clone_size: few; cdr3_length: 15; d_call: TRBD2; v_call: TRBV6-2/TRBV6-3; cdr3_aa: CASSRSKRGQETQYF; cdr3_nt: TGTGCCAGCAGTCGTTCTAAGCGGGGGCAAGAGACCCAGTACTTC
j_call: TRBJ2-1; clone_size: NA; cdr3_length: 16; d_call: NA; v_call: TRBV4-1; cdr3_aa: CASSQVAQQQYNEQFF; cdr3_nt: TGCGCCAGCAGCCAAGTCGCCCAGCAACAATACAATGAGCAGTTCTTC
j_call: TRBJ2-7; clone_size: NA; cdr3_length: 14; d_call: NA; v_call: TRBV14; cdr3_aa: CASSHNRRIYEQYF; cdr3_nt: TGTGCCAGCAGCCACAACCGACGGATCTACGAGCAGTACTTC
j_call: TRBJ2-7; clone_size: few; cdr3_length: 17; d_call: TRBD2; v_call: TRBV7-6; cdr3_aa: CASSLNVGSGLSYEQYF; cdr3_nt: TGTGCCAGCAGCTTAAATGTCGGTAGCGGGCTCTCCTACGAGCAGTACTTC
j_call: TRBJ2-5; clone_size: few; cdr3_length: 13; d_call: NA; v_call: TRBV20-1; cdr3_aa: CSARVSDAETQYF; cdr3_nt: TGCAGTGCTAGAGTGTCTGACGCGGAGACCCAGTACTTC
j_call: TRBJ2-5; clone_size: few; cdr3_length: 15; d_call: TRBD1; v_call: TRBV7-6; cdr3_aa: CASSKLGTGKETQYF; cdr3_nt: TGTGCCAGCAGCAAGCTCGGGACAGGGAAAGAGACCCAGTACTTC
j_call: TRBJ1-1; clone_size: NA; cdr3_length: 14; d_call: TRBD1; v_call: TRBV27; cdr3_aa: CASSLRTGATEAFF; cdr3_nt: TGTGCCAGCAGTCTACGGACAGGGGCCACTGAAGCTTTCTTT
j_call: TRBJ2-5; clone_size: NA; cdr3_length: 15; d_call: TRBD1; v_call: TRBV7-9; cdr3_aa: CASSFHYGQVETQYF; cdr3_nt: TGTGCCAGCAGCTTCCACTACGGACAGGTCGAGACCCAGTACTTC
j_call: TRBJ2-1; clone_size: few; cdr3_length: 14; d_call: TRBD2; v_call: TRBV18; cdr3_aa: CASSPAGGRFEQFF; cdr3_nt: TGTGCCAGCTCACCGGCGGGGGGGCGATTTGAGCAGTTCTTC
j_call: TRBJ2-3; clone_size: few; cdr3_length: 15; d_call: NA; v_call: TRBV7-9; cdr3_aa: CASSQGERPTDTQYF; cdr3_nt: TGTGCCAGCAGCCAAGGGGAGCGGCCCACAGATACGCAGTATTTT
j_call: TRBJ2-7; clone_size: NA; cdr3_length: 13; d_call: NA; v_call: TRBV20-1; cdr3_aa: CSALARQTYEQYF; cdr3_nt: TGCAGTGCTCTGGCCAGACAAACCTACGAGCAGTACTTC
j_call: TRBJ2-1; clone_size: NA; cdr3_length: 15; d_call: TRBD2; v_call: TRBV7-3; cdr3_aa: CASQGSSGRRNEQFF; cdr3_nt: TGTGCCAGCCAGGGGTCTAGCGGGAGGAGGAACGAGCAGTTCTTC
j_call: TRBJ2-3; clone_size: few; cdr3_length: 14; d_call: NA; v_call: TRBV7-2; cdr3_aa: CASSRHRAGDTQYF; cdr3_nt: TGTGCCAGCAGCCGTCACAGGGCGGGAGATACGCAGTATTTT
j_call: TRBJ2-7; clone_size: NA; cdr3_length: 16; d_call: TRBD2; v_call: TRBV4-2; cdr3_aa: CASSQGPAGREREQYF; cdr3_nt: TGTGCCAGCAGCCAAGGCCCGGCGGGGCGGGAGAGGGAGCAGTACTTC
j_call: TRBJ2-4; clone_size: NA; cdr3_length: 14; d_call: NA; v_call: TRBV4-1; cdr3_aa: CASSQVPGMNIQYF; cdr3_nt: TGCGCCAGCAGCCAAGTTCCGGGGATGAACATTCAGTACTTC
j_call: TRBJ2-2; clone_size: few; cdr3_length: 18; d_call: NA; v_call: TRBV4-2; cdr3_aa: CASSGGLGGEINTGELFF; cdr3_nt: TGTGCCAGCAGCGGCGGACTAGGGGGAGAAATAAACACCGGGGAGCTGTTTTTT
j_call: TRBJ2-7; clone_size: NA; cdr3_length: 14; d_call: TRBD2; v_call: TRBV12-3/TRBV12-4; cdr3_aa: CASRQAGISYEQYF; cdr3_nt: TGTGCCAGCAGACAAGCGGGGATCTCCTACGAGCAGTACTTC
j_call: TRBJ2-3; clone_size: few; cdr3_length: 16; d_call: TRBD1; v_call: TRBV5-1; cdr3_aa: CASSQQYRDRGDTQYF; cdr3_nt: TGCGCCAGCAGCCAACAGTACCGGGACAGAGGAGATACGCAGTATTTT
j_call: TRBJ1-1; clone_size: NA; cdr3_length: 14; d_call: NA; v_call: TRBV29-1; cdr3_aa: CSVLRDIPNTEAFF; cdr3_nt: TGCAGCGTCCTCCGGGACATACCGAACACTGAAGCTTTCTTT